Below, 7 T cell receptor beta chains from the same sample are listed, as sequenced in a study of metastatic and nonmetastatic thyroid tumors (dated by TCRdb to the early 2020s). The library was prepared using PCR. Sequenced using an Illumina HiSeq 4000. TCRdb handled the public reads itself, with Q25 trimming in fastp and clone calling in MiXCR, and kept productive beta chains. This sample lists some 21,000 clones; approximately 30% were detected once. The ten largest clonotypes hold about 5.7% of the sample. No treatment had been received by any patient before thyroid surgery. Sequencing was done on a sample of tumor tissue. The origin of the receptors is a female donor with papillary thyroid cancer or a benign thyroid nodule (not recorded which). Some clones in this sample may be carry-over from other donors' samples.

In its sample, this clone was seen a few times. V usage is TRBV10-1 and J usage is TRBJ2-3; no clear D gene. The germline CDR1 and CDR2 sequences are WNHNN and SYGVQD (reference sequence). Trimming shortened V by 6 bases and J by 4 bases, and 8 bases separated the two germline ends. This CDR3 comprises 12 residues. CDR3 nucleotide sequence: TGCGCCAGCAGCAGTGGGGCAGATACGCAGTATTTT. This codes for CASSSGADTQYF.

In its sample, this clone was seen many times. The V call is TRBV19, the J call TRBJ1-1, with 9 bases aligning to TRBD1. Germline V gene data show CDR1 as LNHDA and CDR2 as SQIVND (reference sequence). J gave up 4 bases and V 5 bases, and 2 bases lay outside the gene matches. The CDR3 has 13 amino acids. The CDR3 DNA reads TGTGCCAGTAGTTCGACAGGGGGCACTGAAGCTTTCTTT. Its translation is CASSSTGGTEAFF.

This clone was seen ten or more times. The chain couples TRBV9 to TRBJ1-4, with a possible D match to TRBD1 (6 bases). V was pared by 4 bases and J by 8 bases, with 15 bases between. The CDR3 has 14 residues. Germline V gives CDR1 SGDLS, CDR2 YYNGEE. The CDR3 bases are TGTGCCAGCAGCCCACAGGGTGGTGAGGAAAAACTGTTTTTT. Translated: CASSPQGGEEKLFF.

This clone has just a few counts. The chain has TRBV12-3 or TRBV12-4 and TRBJ1-6; D unresolved. Trimming removed 2 bases at V and 9 bases at J, with 8 bases between. The CDR3 is 13 amino acids. In DNA form, the CDR3 reads TGTGCCAGCAGTTTACGGGTGATTTCACCCCTCCACTTT. Protein product: CASSLRVISPLHF.

This clone has ten or more counts. The V and J genes are TRBV9 and TRBJ1-3, with 7 bases lining up with TRBD1. The CDR3 contains 17 residues. From germline, CDR1 is SGDLS and CDR2 YYNGEE. V shed 3 bases, J shed 0 bases, and the junction held 9 bases outside the gene matches. Here the CDR3 DNA reads TGTGCCAGCAGCGGAGGGGGGACAGCGCGCTCTGGAAACACCATATATTTT. This sequence encodes CASSGGGTARSGNTIYF.

With respect to this clone: This may stem from a read error, because a much larger clone lies one nucleotide away. Other DNA sequences in this sample translate to the same CDR3. V gene TRBV20-1 combines with J gene TRBJ2-4, with 12 nucleotides matching TRBD2. CDR1 and CDR2 (germline): DFQATT, SNEGSKA (reference sequence). CDR3 length: 14 amino acids. CDR3 region: CSATSGGAKNIQYF. In DNA form, the CDR3 reads TGCAGTGCTACTAGCGGGGGGGCCAAGAACATTCAGTACTTC.

The chain recombines TRBV6-1 with TRBJ2-5; TRBD2 agrees at 7 bases. Germline-derived CDR1 and CDR2 are MNHNS and SASEGT. CDR3 length: 15 residues. Trimming removed 6 bases from V and 5 bases from J; junction bases left unmatched: 12. As DNA, the CDR3 is TGTGCCAGCAGACAGGCCGGGACTAATAGGGAGACCCAGTACTTC. Translated: CASRQAGTNRETQYF.